These 11 T cell receptor beta chains share one sample of origin, sequenced in a study of human T cells and chemical hapten exposure. Via MiXCR, TCRdb re-called the RACE reads, giving one row per CDR3 protein. The data hold some 88,000 distinct CDR3 sequences, with approximately 11% observed a single time. Sample time point: patch test 2, 6 weeks after DPC sensitization. Described treatment: therapeutic diphenylcyclopropenone sensitization with weekly scalp DPC. The material sequenced was whole blood, taken in connection with sensitization to the hapten diphenylcyclopropenone (DPC). These receptors were obtained from a middle-aged man with alopecia areata. Some clones in this sample may be carry-over from other donors' samples.

This clonotype came up a few times. The chain has TRBV2 and TRBJ1-5; the D gene is possibly TRBD1 (6 bases). The CDR3 runs 13 residues. CDR1 SNHLY and CDR2 FYNNEI come from the germline V gene. The ends were cut back, 5 bases at V and 6 bases at J, with 11 bases in the middle. The CDR3 nucleotides are TGTGCCAGCAGTCCAGGGGTAGGTCAGCCCCAGCATTTT. It is translated as CASSPGVGQPQHF.

V is TRBV5-5 and J is TRBJ2-3; 9 bases are shared with TRBD2. Germline CDR1 SGHKS, CDR2 YYEKEE (reference sequence). This CDR3 has 13 residues. With 5 bases clipped from V and 5 bases from J, the junction kept 3 bases outside the gene matches. The chain's CDR3 is CASSLAGEDTQYF. In DNA form, the CDR3 reads TGTGCCAGCAGTTTAGCGGGAGAAGATACGCAGTATTTT.

This clonotype turned up a few times. The chain uses TRBV2 and TRBJ2-2, with D perhaps matching TRBD1 (6 bases). Trimming took off 6 bases at V and 4 bases at J, with 15 bases between the two ends. Germline values: CDR1 SNHLY, CDR2 FYNNEI. The CDR3 totals 15 residues. CDR3 loop: CASRLRDTITGELFF. The CDR3 coding sequence is TGTGCCAGCAGGCTCCGGGACACCATCACCGGGGAGCTGTTTTTT.

This clonotype occurred many times. This chain uses TRBV6-2 or TRBV6-3 with TRBJ1-1, with D uncertain. Trimming removed 2 bases at V and 1 base at J, with 5 bases between. Germline V lookup: CDR1 MNHEY, CDR2 SVGEGT. This CDR3 spans 13 amino acids. The CDR3 spells CASSYEWNTEAFF. CDR3 nucleotide sequence: TGTGCCAGCAGTTACGAGTGGAACACTGAAGCTTTCTTT.

The genes are TRBV30 and TRBJ2-5; 8 positions match TRBD2. The CDR3 totals 15 residues. The trim removed 5 bases at V and 0 bases at J, leaving 8 bases unmatched. Germline assignment: CDR1 GTSNPN and CDR2 SVGIG (reference sequence). For the CDR3, the DNA is TGTGCCTGGTTCCACGGGAGGGCGTACCAAGAGACCCAGTACTTC. This translates into CAWFHGRAYQETQYF.

The CDR3 DNA follows: TGTGCCAGCAGTTCCCGACCTAAAACTAATGAAAAACTGTTTTTT. Translation gives CASSSRPKTNEKLFF. The chain has TRBV28 and TRBJ1-4; D is unresolved. CDR3 length: 15 residues. Germline V CDR1 and CDR2: MDHEN, SYDVKM. Trimming removed 4 bases from V and 1 base from J, with 10 bases in between.

This clonotype was seen at least ten times. J is TRBJ2-3 and V is TRBV5-5, with D unclear. The CDR3 has 14 residues. Trimming removed 6 bases from V and 4 bases from J, with 15 bases in between. CDR1 is SGHKS, CDR2 YYEKEE, per germline (reference sequence). The CDR3 loop is CASKRIIGADTQYF. CDR3 DNA sequence: TGTGCCAGCAAGAGGATAATCGGTGCAGATACGCAGTATTTT.

The rearrangement uses TRBV7-8 and TRBJ2-1; 8 nucleotides match TRBD1. CDR3 length: 13 residues. V shed 7 bases, J shed 6 bases, and the junction held 5 bases outside the gene matches. Germline CDR1 is SGHVS and CDR2 is FQNEAQ. The CDR3 region is CASKTGAGNEQFF. The CDR3, as DNA: TGTGCCAGCAAGACAGGGGCTGGCAATGAGCAGTTCTTC.

J is TRBJ2-7 and V is TRBV20-1; a weak D match, TRBD2 (6 bases). V was clipped by 6 bases and J by 3 bases, with 18 bases between them. Germline V gives CDR1 DFQATT, CDR2 SNEGSKA (reference sequence). This CDR3 contains 14 residues. CDR3 region: CSAKAGGNFYEQYF. The CDR3 DNA sequence: TGCAGTGCCAAGGCCGGCGGGAATTTCTACGAGCAGTACTTC.

V is TRBV9 and J is TRBJ2-5; 7 bases map to TRBD2. Germline trimming cut 4 bases from V and 4 bases from J; bases unmatched to any gene: 13. The CDR3 covers 16 residues. In germline, CDR1 is SGDLS, CDR2 YYNGEE. In nucleotides, the CDR3 is TGTGCCAGCAGCCTCAATACGGGAGGCCTCCTAGAGACCCAGTACTTC. Protein product: CASSLNTGGLLETQYF. The full variable domain, in which reference TRBV9 and TRBJ2-5 provide the parts outside the CDR3, is DSGVTQTPKHLITATGQRVTLRCSPRSGDLSVYWYQQSLDQGLQFLIQYYNGEERAKGNILERFSAQQFPDLHSELNLSSLELGDSALYFCASSLNTGGLLETQYFGPGTRLLVL.

CDR3 residues: CSAEGWETQYF. The DNA for the CDR3 is TGCAGTGCAGAAGGGTGGGAGACCCAGTACTTC. The rearrangement uses TRBV20-1 and TRBJ2-5; D ambiguous. Germline-derived CDR1 and CDR2 are DFQATT and SNEGSKA (reference sequence). V lost 6 bases, J lost 5 bases, and 10 bases lay in between. The CDR3 runs 11 residues.